This T cell receptor beta chain was obtained from a study of somatic mutations in cytotoxic T cells in rheumatoid arthritis (dated by TCRdb to the late 2010s). A note on the overall study: Before any treatment started and right after they were diagnosed, patients gave peripheral blood samples (around 29 ml EDTA). A total of about 67 rheumatoid arthritis patients and 15 to 20 healthy controls underwent TCRB deep sequencing. Some V beta antibody-stained T-cell populations were flow-sorted on a FACSAria II or Sony SH800 at nearly 100% purity, and sorted V beta1+ cells also underwent TCRB sequencing. The study asked whether expanded CD8+ T-cell clones in newly diagnosed, untreated rheumatoid arthritis carry somatic mutations, and used TCRB deep sequencing to characterize clonality. Median age was essentially the same in the patient group and the control group.

Flow cytometry confirmed the purity of CD4+ and CD8+ cells that had been isolated by positive magnetic bead selection on an AutoMACS. Clonal expansions were first screened by flow cytometry with a TCR V beta antibody panel, then characterized by TCRB deep sequencing of sorted CD8+ fractions. Peripheral blood mononuclear cells were obtained using density gradient separation with Ficoll-Paque PLUS. Using Nucleospin Tissue or Tissue XS kits, DNA was extracted from CD4-enriched, CD8-enriched or PBMC samples, with quantification by a Qubit 2.0 fluorometer. Sequencing of TCRB CDR3 was done on genomic DNA with the immunoSEQ assay. Processing in the source paper ran as follows. When patient CD8+ clones exceeding 1% were checked against published virus-specific TCRB sequences, only a few matched. The analyses included only productive TCRB rearrangements. Clonality was expressed as a Shannon entropy-based productive clonality index, with each clone defined by a unique TCRB CDR3 sequence. Repertoire overlap between two samples was calculated from the template counts of each clone relative to total templates per sample. V-gene usage measured by flow cytometry correlated with TCRB sequencing V-gene usage, with a Spearman r of roughly 0.64. TCRdb took over this immuneACCESS table, retaining in-frame rearrangements with V and J assigned. Such tables are incomplete; in checked studies, under half of the missing clones stem from an unresolved V gene, and the remainder is unexplained. V, J and clone size are taken as reported in that table, and D and trimming were inferred from the DNA itself. This sample gives 15,000 to 20,000 clones in total; around 77% of them show up just once. The ten biggest clones cover roughly 10% of the sample.

Points on this clone: Its antigen specificity is not known. No much larger clone is present one base from it, and per-base qualities are unavailable.

At the junction V is shortened by 6 bases and J by 7 bases, with 18 bases in between. The CDR3 numbers 14 residues from cysteine through phenylalanine. Only the CDR3 part of the read is kept: 42 bases, read in frame from the first base. Taken from the germline V gene (reference sequence), the CDR1 and CDR2 loops are SEHNR and FQNEAQ. On the study overall, not on this receptor specifically: There was no significant difference in CD8+ T-cell clonality between rheumatoid arthritis patients and age-matched healthy controls. The slight underrepresentation of TRBV07 in patients was not corrected for multiple comparisons. An increase of CD8+ clonality with age was seen in patients (Spearman r of about 0.49) but not in healthy controls. The expanded CD8+ clones had unknown antigen targets, and not appearing in virus-specific databases did not rule out that they were virus-specific. The largest CD8+ clone made up more than 20% of CD8+ cells in about an eighth of the roughly 65 patients, and blood and synovial fluid shared several identical CD8+ TCRB sequences.

This clonotype was sampled from an adult with rheumatoid arthritis. The specimen sequenced was CD8+ T cells sorted from blood. Recombination linked TRBV7-9 to TRBJ1-2, with the D gene not confidently named. Read as DNA, the sequence is TGTGCCAGCAGACCCGGCGGACTCCTCTTTGGCTACACCTTC. Its amino acids are CASRPGGLLFGYTF. This CDR3, with the reference TRBV7-9 and TRBJ1-2 proteins standing in past its ends, gives the full variable domain DTGVSQNPRHKITKRGQNVTFRCDPISEHNRLYWYRQTLGQGPEFLTYFQNEAQLEKSRLLSDRFSAERPKGSFSTLEIQRTEQGDSAMYLCASRPGGLLFGYTFGSGTRLTVV.